This is a list of T cell receptor beta chains from one sample in a study of shared clonotypes between healthy human individuals. The assay was immunoSEQ multiplex PCR, and TCRdb's table has in-frame clones only and misses some. The profile shows over 950,000 clones, approximately 80% of them singletons. The sequencing input was memory CD4+ T cells from PBMCs. Receptors were obtained from a man between 18 and 29 years old in good health. Some clones in this sample may be carry-over from other donors' samples. CDR3s include the opening cysteine and the closing phenylalanine or tryptophan. D genes are given only for firm matches. Size values are once, few and many counts, or a class for expanded clones, and some rows have none.

abundance: -; v_gene: TRBV29-1; d_gene: -; j_gene: TRBJ2-7; CDR3aa: CSVTRDYEQYF; CDR3nt: TGCAGCGTTACGAGGGATTACGAGCAGTACTTC
abundance: -; v_gene: TRBV14; d_gene: -; j_gene: TRBJ2-7; CDR3aa: CASSQTLEQYF; CDR3nt: TGTGCCAGCAGCCAAACTCTCGAGCAGTACTTC
abundance: -; v_gene: TRBV7-3; d_gene: TRBD2; j_gene: TRBJ2-3; CDR3aa: CASSLTGGPLDTQYF; CDR3nt: TGTGCCAGCAGCTTGACGGGAGGGCCCTTAGATACGCAGTATTTT
abundance: -; v_gene: TRBV11-2; d_gene: -; j_gene: TRBJ1-4; CDR3aa: CASSLLGGQINEKLFF; CDR3nt: TGTGCCAGCAGCTTGCTCGGGGGGCAAATTAATGAAAAACTGTTTTTT
abundance: -; v_gene: TRBV11-2; d_gene: TRBD1; j_gene: TRBJ2-7; CDR3aa: CASSFRDRGREQYF; CDR3nt: TGTGCCAGCAGCTTCCGGGACAGGGGGCGCGAGCAGTACTTC
abundance: -; v_gene: TRBV28; d_gene: -; j_gene: TRBJ2-2; CDR3aa: CASLNLGAYTGELFF; CDR3nt: TGTGCCAGCCTGAACTTAGGTGCCTACACCGGGGAGCTGTTTTTT
abundance: -; v_gene: TRBV6-4; d_gene: TRBD1; j_gene: TRBJ1-5; CDR3aa: CASSVGDRALNNQPQHF; CDR3nt: TGTGCCAGCAGCGTCGGAGACAGGGCGCTTAACAATCAGCCCCAGCATTTT
abundance: few; v_gene: TRBV30; d_gene: TRBD2; j_gene: TRBJ2-1; CDR3aa: CAWTKWTSTSGHNEQFF; CDR3nt: TGTGCCTGGACGAAGTGGACTAGCACATCTGGTCACAATGAGCAGTTCTTC
abundance: -; v_gene: TRBV4-1; d_gene: -; j_gene: TRBJ2-2; CDR3aa: CASSQWNTGELFF; CDR3nt: TGCGCCAGCAGCCAATGGAACACCGGGGAGCTGTTTTTT
abundance: -; v_gene: TRBV28; d_gene: TRBD1; j_gene: TRBJ2-4; CDR3aa: CASSLIGTGENIQYF; CDR3nt: TGTGCCAGCAGTTTAATCGGGACAGGGGAAAACATTCAGTACTTC
abundance: -; v_gene: TRBV2; d_gene: -; j_gene: TRBJ1-1; CDR3aa: CASSGQKNTEAFF; CDR3nt: TGTGCCAGCAGTGGTCAAAAGAACACTGAAGCTTTCTTT
abundance: -; v_gene: TRBV28; d_gene: -; j_gene: TRBJ2-1; CDR3aa: CASSPPGGLSYNEQFF; CDR3nt: TGTGCCAGCAGTCCCCCCGGGGGCCTCTCCTACAATGAGCAGTTCTTC
abundance: -; v_gene: TRBV6-6; d_gene: TRBD1; j_gene: TRBJ2-4; CDR3aa: CASSSTTGGSYIQYF; CDR3nt: TGTGCCAGCAGTTCCACAACAGGGGGCTCGTACATTCAGTACTTC
abundance: once; v_gene: TRBV5-1; d_gene: -; j_gene: TRBJ2-5; CDR3aa: CASSSTTGSLETQYF; CDR3nt: TGCGCCAGCAGTTCGACAACAGGGTCTTTGGAGACCCAGTACTTC
abundance: few; v_gene: TRBV6-1; d_gene: -; j_gene: TRBJ1-6; CDR3aa: CASSPRTATSPLHF; CDR3nt: TGTGCCAGCAGTCCCCGGACAGCGACTTCACCCCTCCACTTT
abundance: -; v_gene: TRBV18; d_gene: -; j_gene: TRBJ1-2; CDR3aa: CASSRTDTNYGYTF; CDR3nt: TGTGCCAGCTCGAGGACAGACACTAACTATGGCTACACCTTC
abundance: -; v_gene: TRBV18; d_gene: TRBD2; j_gene: TRBJ2-6; CDR3aa: CASSPIQLAGGSGANVLTF; CDR3nt: TGTGCCAGCTCACCAATCCAACTAGCGGGAGGGTCTGGGGCCAACGTCCTGACTTTC
abundance: many; v_gene: TRBV27; d_gene: -; j_gene: TRBJ1-2; CDR3aa: CASSLVGGGESYTF; CDR3nt: TGTGCCAGCAGCCTAGTGGGGGGAGGGGAGAGCTACACCTTC
abundance: -; v_gene: TRBV28; d_gene: -; j_gene: TRBJ2-7; CDR3aa: CASTLGISYEQYF; CDR3nt: TGTGCCAGCACTCTAGGGATCTCCTACGAGCAGTACTTC